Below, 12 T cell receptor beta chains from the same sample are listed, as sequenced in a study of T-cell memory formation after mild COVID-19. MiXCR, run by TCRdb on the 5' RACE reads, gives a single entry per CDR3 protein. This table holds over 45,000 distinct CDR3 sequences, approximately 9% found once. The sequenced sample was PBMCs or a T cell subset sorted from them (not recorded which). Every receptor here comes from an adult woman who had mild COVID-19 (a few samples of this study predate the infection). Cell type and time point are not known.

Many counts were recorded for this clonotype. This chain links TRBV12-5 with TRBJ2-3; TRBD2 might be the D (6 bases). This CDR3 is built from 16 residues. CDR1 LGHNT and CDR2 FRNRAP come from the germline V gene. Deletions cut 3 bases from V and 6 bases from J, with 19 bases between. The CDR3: CASGFPAAGPEDTQYF. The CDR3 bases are TGTGCTAGTGGTTTCCCCGCGGCGGGACCCGAGGATACGCAGTATTTT. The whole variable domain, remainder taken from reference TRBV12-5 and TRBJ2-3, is DARVTQTPRHKVTEMGQEVTMRCQPILGHNTVFWYRQTMMQGLELLAYFRNRAPLDDSGMPKDRFSAEMPDATLATLKIQPSEPRDSAVYFCASGFPAAGPEDTQYFGPGTRLTVL.

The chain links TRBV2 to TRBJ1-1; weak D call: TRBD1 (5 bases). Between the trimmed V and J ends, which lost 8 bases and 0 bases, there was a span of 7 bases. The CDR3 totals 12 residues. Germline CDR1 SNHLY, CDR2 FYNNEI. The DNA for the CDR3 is TGTGCCAGCGGGGGAGTGAACACTGAAGCTTTCTTT. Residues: CASGGVNTEAFF.

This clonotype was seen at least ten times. CDR3: CASSLGRIQETQYF. CDR3 DNA sequence: TGTGCCAGCAGCTTAGGTCGAATACAAGAGACCCAGTACTTC. V usage is TRBV13 and J usage is TRBJ2-5; D not resolved. Germline lookup yields CDR1 PRHDT and CDR2 FYEKMQ (reference sequence). The V gene lost 0 bases and the J gene lost 2 bases, with 7 bases spanning the gap. The CDR3 consists of 14 residues.

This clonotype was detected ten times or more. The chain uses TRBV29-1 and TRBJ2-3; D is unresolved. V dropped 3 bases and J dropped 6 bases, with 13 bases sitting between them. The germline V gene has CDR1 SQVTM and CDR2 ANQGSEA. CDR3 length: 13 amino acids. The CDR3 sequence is CSVEEPPRDTQYF. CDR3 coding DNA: TGCAGCGTTGAGGAACCACCTAGGGATACGCAGTATTTT.

The CDR3 loop reads CASSLEAVATEAFF. For the CDR3, the DNA is TGTGCCAGCAGCTTAGAGGCGGTTGCCACTGAAGCTTTCTTT. The rearrangement joins TRBV7-9 to TRBJ1-1, with D unclear. Per germline, CDR1 SEHNR and CDR2 FQNEAQ (reference sequence). The CDR3 has 14 residues. Trimming stripped 1 base from V and 4 bases from J, with 10 bases between. Full variable domain (missing parts from reference TRBV7-9 and TRBJ1-1): DTGVSQNPRHKITKRGQNVTFRCDPISEHNRLYWYRQTLGQGPEFLTYFQNEAQLEKSRLLSDRFSAERPKGSFSTLEIQRTEQGDSAMYLCASSLEAVATEAFFGQGTRLTVV.

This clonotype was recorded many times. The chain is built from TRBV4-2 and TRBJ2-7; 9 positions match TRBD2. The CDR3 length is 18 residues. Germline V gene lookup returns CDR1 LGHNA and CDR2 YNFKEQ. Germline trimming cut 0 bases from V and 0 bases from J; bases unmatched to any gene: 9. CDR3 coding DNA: TGTGCCAGCAGCCAAGATAGGGGAGGACTAGCGAACTCCTACGAGCAGTACTTC. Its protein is CASSQDRGGLANSYEQYF.

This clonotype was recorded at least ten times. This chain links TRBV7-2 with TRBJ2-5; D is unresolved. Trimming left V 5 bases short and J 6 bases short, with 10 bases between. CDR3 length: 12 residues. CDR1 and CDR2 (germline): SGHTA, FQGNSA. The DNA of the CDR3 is TGTGCCAGCAGCCCTACGGACCAGACCCAGTACTTC. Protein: CASSPTDQTQYF.

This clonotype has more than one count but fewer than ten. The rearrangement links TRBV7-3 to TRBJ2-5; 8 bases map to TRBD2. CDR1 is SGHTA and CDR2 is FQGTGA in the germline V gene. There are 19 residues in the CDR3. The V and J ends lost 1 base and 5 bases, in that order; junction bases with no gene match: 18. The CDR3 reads CASSLKRTSLAGAGETQYF. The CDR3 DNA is TGTGCCAGCAGCTTAAAGCGGACCTCGCTAGCGGGTGCCGGGGAGACCCAGTACTTC.

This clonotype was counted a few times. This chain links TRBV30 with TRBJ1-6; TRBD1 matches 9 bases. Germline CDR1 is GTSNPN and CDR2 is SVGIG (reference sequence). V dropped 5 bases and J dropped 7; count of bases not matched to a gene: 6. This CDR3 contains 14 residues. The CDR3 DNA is TGTGCCTGGTCAACAGGGGGCGAAAATTCACCCCTCCACTTT. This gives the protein CAWSTGGENSPLHF.

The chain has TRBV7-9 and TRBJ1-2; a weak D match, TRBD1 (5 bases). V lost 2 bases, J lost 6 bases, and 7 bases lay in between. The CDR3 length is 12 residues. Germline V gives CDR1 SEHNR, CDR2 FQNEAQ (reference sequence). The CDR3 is CASSLQGHGYTF. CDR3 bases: TGTGCCAGCAGCTTACAGGGACATGGCTACACCTTC.

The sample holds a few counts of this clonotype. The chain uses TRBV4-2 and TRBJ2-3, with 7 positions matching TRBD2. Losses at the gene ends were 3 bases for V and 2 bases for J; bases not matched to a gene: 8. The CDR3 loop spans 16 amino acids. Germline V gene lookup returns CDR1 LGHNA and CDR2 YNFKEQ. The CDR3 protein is CASSQTSRILTDTQYF. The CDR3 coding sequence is TGTGCCAGCAGCCAGACTAGCAGGATTCTCACAGATACGCAGTATTTT.

CDR3 DNA: TGCGCCAGCAGCTTGGGGCAAAGGGACAATGAGCAGTTCTTC. It yields the protein CASSLGQRDNEQFF. The chain couples TRBV5-1 to TRBJ2-1; D not resolved. Trimming removed 0 bases from V and 5 bases from J, with 9 bases in between. Germline-derived CDR1 and CDR2 are SGHRS and YFSETQ. The CDR3 totals 14 residues.